What follows are 2 T cell receptor beta chains derived from one specimen sequenced in a study of blood T cell repertoires in COVID-19. The method was immunoSEQ multiplex PCR; TCRdb's version includes in-frame clones alone and lacks a portion of them. The sample has 300,000 to 350,000 clones, more than 75% seen once. Sequencing used PBMCs or T cells enriched from blood (not recorded which). Receptors were obtained from a woman aged 25 to 39 who had recovered from COVID-19.

Comment on this clone: Other DNA variants within this sample encode the same CDR3. V gene TRBV5-1 combines with J gene TRBJ1-2; possible D gene TRBD1, 6 bases. Germline CDR1 SGHRS, CDR2 YFSETQ. The CDR3 covers 12 residues. The V end lost 2 bases, the J end lost 6 bases, and 8 bases lay between the germline ends. CDR3: CASSLQGDGYTF. DNA of the CDR3: TGCGCCAGCAGCTTACAGGGAGATGGCTACACCTTC. Looking up the rest from reference TRBV5-1 and TRBJ1-2 gives the full variable domain: KAGVTQTPRYLIKTRGQQVTLSCSPISGHRSVSWYQQTPGQGLQFLFEYFSETQRNKGNFPGRFSGRQFSNSRSEMNVSTLELGDSALYLCASSLQGDGYTFGSGTRLTVV.

The chain combines TRBV19 with TRBJ1-3; weak D call: TRBD1 (6 bases). V was cut by 3 bases and J by 0 bases, with 12 bases left in between. Germline V CDR1 and CDR2: LNHDA, SQIVND (reference sequence). The CDR3 is 16 residues long. CDR3 in amino acids: CASSIGQGTSGNTIYF. CDR3 in DNA: TGTGCCAGTAGTATCGGGCAGGGGACCTCTGGAAACACCATATATTTT.